The present T cell receptor beta chain was sequenced within a study of CD8+CD57+ T cells in acquired aplastic anemia. Study-level information: Sorted CD4+ and CD8+ cells gave an average of about 3.4 ug of DNA.

Patients sequenced had flow cytometry evidence of CD8+CD57+ cell expansion. According to the study, genomic DNA was the template for TCR beta VDJ and CDR3 profiling. TCRdb ran MiXCR on the reads and lists one entry per CDR3 protein. The profile covers just over 150,000 distinct CDR3 sequences, with less than 50% appearing a single time and roughly 30% taken by the ten largest. Study-level points and caveats: Around 29 CD8+ CDR3 sequences were shared between patients and controls.

Only one count was recorded for this clonotype. Its antigen is unknown. Sequenced material: sorted CD4+, CD8+, or CD8+CD57+ T cells (not recorded which) from PBMCs. This TCR was sampled from a human donor with aplastic anemia.

CDR3 protein: CASSQDDQYGELFF. CDR3 DNA sequence: TGCGCCAGCAGCCAAGATGATCAGTACGGGGAGCTGTTTTTT. The chain combines TRBV4-1 with TRBJ2-2, with no clear D. CDR3 size: 14 residues. V lost 0 bases, J lost 7 bases, and 9 bases lay in between. Germline CDR1 MGHRA, CDR2 YSYEKL.